Below, 6 T cell receptor beta chains from the same sample are listed, as sequenced in a study of CXCR3-negative and CXCR3-positive naive CD8 T cells. The TRB libraries of cDNA were built by UMI-labeled 5' RACE. From the 5' RACE reads, TCRdb lists one entry per CDR3 protein and no DNA. The sample table includes 130,000 or so distinct CDR3 sequences. Sequencing was carried out using naive CXCR3- CD8+ T cells from blood. Subset defined: CD45RO-CCR7+CD27+CD95- naive CD8+ T cells lacking CXCR3 (TNR3-). The receptor source for this set is a human donor in good health. Some clones in this sample may be carry-over from other donors' samples.

The V call is TRBV11-2, the J call TRBJ2-7; there is no DNA to check the TCRdb D call of TRBD1. The CDR3 extends over 15 amino acids. Germline assignment: CDR1 SGHAT and CDR2 FQNNGV. The CDR3 sequence: CASSFRTGDSYEQYF.

This CDR3 reads CASSETGLVSPLHF. V gene TRBV9 combines with J gene TRBJ1-6. Germline-derived CDR1 and CDR2 are SGDLS and YYNGEE. The length of the CDR3 is 14 residues. The complete variable domain, with remaining parts taken from reference TRBV9 and TRBJ1-6, reads DSGVTQTPKHLITATGQRVTLRCSPRSGDLSVYWYQQSLDQGLQFLIQYYNGEERAKGNILERFSAQQFPDLHSELNLSSLELGDSALYFCASSETGLVSPLHFGNGTRLTVT.

The chain carries TRBV11-2 and TRBJ2-7; TCRdb indicates TRBD1, and absent DNA this call remains unverified. The CDR3 is 16 amino acids. The germline V gene has CDR1 SGHAT and CDR2 FQNNGV. The CDR3 loop reads CASSLVATGTRDEQYF.

V and J are TRBV7-3 and TRBJ2-1; TCRdb outputs TRBD1, but without DNA this stays unchecked. The CDR3 totals 17 residues. Germline V lookup: CDR1 SGHTA, CDR2 FQGTGA. This CDR3 reads CASSLNSGGGRYNEQFF. Full variable domain (outside the CDR3, taken from reference TRBV7-3 and TRBJ2-1): GAGVSQTPSNKVTEKGKYVELRCDPISGHTALYWYRQSLGQGPEFLIYFQGTGAADDSGLPNDRFFAVRPEGSVSTLKIQRTERGDSAVYLCASSLNSGGGRYNEQFFGPGTRLTVL.

The chain combines TRBV2 with TRBJ2-6. The CDR3 has 15 residues. From germline, CDR1 is SNHLY and CDR2 FYNNEI. CDR3 in amino acids: CASSEPTSGANVLTF.

The V gene is TRBV12-3 or TRBV12-4, the J gene TRBJ1-2; without DNA, the TCRdb call of TRBD1 cannot be checked. The length of the CDR3 is 13 residues. The CDR3 sequence: CASSSTVNYGYTF.